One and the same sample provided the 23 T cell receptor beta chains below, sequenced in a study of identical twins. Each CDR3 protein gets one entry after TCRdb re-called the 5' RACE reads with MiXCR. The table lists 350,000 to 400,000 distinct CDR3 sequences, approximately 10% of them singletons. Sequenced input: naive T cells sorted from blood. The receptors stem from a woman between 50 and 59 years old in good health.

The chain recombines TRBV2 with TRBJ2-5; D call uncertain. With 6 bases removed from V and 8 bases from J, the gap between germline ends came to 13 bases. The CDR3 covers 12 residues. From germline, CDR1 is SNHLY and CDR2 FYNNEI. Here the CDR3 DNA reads TGTGCCAGCAGCGGACGTCCTAAAACCCAGTACTTC. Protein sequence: CASSGRPKTQYF.

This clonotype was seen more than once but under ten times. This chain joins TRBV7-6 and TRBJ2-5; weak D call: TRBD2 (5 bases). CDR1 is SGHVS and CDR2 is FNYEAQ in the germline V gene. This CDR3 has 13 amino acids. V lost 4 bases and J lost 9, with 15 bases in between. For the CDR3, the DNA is TGTGCCAGCAGCTCTCTAGTGGCCGGGGCCCAGTACTTC. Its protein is CASSSLVAGAQYF.

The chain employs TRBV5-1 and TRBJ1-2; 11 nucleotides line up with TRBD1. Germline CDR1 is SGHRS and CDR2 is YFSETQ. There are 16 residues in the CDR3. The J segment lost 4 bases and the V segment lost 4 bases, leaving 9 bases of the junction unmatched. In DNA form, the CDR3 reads TGCGCCAGCAGCGGAGGGACAGGGGGATGGTTCTATGGCTACACCTTC. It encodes CASSGGTGGWFYGYTF.

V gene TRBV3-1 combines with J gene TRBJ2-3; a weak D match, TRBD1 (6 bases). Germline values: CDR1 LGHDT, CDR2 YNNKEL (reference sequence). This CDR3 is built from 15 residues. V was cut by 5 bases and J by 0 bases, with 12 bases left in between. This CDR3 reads CASSVYRASTDTQYF. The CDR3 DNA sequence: TGTGCCAGCAGCGTTTACAGGGCTAGCACAGATACGCAGTATTTT.

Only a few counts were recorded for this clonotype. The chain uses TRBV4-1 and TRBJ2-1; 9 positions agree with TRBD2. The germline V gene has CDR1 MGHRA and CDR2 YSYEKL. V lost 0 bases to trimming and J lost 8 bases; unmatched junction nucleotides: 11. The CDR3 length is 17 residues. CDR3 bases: TGCGCCAGCAGCCAAGACGGCCCCAGACTAGCGGTCCATGAGCAGTTCTTC. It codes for CASSQDGPRLAVHEQFF.

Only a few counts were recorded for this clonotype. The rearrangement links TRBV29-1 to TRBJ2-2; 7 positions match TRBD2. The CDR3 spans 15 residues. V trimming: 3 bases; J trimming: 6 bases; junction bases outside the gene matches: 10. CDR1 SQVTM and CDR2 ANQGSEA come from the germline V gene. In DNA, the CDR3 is TGCAGCGTTGACGGGGGACTACCCGGCCCCGGGGAGCTGTTTTTT. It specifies CSVDGGLPGPGELFF.

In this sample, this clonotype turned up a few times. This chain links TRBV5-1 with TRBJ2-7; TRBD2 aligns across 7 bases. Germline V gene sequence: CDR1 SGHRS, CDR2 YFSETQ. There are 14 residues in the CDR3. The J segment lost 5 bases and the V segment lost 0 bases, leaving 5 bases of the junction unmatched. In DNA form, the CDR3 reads TGCGCCAGCAGCTTGGCCGGCACTAGCGACGAGCAGTACTTC. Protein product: CASSLAGTSDEQYF.

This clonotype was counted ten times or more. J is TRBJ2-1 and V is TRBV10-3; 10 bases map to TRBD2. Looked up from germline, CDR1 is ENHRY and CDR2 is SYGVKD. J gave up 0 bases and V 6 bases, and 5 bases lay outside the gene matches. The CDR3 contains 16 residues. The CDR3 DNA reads TGTGCCATCAGCAGAGCGGGAGGGACCTCCTACAATGAGCAGTTCTTC. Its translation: CAISRAGGTSYNEQFF.

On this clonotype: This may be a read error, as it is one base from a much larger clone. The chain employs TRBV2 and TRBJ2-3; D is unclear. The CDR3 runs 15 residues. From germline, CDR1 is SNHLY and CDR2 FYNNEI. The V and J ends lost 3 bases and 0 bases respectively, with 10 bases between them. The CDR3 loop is CASSDGENSTDTQYF. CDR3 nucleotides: TGTGCCAGCAGTGACGGCGAGAACAGCACAGATACGCAGTATTTT.

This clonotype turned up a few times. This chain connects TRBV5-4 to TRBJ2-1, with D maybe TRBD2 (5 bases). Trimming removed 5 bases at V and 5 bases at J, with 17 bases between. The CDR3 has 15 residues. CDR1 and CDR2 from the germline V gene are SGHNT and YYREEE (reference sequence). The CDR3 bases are TGTGCCAGCAGGTCGCAACTAGAAGACAACAATGAGCAGTTCTTC. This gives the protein CASRSQLEDNNEQFF.

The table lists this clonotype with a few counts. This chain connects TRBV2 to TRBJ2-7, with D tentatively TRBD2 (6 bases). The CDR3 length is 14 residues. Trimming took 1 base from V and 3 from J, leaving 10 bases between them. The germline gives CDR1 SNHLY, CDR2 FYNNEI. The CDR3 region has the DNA TGTGCCAGCAGTGAAGGACAGCGGGTCTACGAGCAGTACGTC. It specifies CASSEGQRVYEQYV.

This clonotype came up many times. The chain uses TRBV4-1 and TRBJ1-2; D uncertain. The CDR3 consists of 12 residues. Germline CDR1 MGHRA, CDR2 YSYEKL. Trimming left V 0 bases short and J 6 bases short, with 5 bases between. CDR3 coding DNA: TGCGCCAGCAGCCAAGAGTGGGATGGCTACACCTTC. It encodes CASSQEWDGYTF.

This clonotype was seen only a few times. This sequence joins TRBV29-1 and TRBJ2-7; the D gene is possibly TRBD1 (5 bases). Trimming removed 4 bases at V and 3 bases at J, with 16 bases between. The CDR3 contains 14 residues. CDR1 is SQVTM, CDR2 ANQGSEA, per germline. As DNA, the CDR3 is TGCAGCGTTGTGTTGGCAGGGAATAACTACGAGCAGTACGTC. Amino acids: CSVVLAGNNYEQYV.

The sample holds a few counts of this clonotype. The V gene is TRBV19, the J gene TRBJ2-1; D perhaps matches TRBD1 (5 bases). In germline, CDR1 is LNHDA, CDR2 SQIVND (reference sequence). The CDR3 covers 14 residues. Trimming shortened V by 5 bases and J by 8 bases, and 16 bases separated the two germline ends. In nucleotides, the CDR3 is TGTGCCAGTAGTCCTTCCAGGGTGGGCGATGAGCAGTTCTTC. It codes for CASSPSRVGDEQFF.

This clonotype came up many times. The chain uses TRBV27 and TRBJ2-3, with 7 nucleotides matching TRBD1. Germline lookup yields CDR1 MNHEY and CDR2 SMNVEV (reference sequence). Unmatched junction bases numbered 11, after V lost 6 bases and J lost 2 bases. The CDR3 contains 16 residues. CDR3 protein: CASSHGPGQSTDTQYF. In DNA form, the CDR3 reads TGTGCCAGCAGCCATGGGCCGGGACAGTCCACAGATACGCAGTATTTT.

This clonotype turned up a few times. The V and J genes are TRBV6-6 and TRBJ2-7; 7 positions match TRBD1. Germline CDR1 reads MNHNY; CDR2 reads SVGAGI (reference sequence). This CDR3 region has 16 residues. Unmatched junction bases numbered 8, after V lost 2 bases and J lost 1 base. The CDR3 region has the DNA TGTGCCAGCAGTTACGTCCCCAGGGGGATGTCCTACGAGCAGTACGTC. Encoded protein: CASSYVPRGMSYEQYV.

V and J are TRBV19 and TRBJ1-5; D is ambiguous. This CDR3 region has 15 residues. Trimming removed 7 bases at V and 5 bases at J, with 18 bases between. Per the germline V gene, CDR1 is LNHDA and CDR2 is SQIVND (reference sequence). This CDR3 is CASTPGVLGHQPQHF. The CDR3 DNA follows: TGTGCCAGTACCCCCGGGGTATTGGGTCATCAGCCCCAGCATTTT.

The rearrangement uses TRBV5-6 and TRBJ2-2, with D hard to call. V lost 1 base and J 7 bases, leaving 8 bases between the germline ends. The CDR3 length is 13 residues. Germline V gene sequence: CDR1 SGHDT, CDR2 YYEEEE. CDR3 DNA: TGTGCCAGCAGCTTGCCAACGGGCGGGGAGCTGTTTTTT. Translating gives CASSLPTGGELFF.

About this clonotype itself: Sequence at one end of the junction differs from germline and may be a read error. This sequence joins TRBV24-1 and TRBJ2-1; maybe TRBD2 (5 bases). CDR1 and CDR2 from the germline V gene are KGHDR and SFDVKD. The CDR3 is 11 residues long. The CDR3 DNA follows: TGTGCCACGAGGGTTGGGAATGTGCAGTTCTTC. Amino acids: CATRVGNVQFF.

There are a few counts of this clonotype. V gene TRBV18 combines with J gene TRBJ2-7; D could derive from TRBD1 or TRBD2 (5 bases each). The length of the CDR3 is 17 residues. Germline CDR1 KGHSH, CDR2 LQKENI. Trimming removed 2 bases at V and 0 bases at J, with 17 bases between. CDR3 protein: CASSPTQLSGSSYEQYV. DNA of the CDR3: TGTGCCAGCTCACCAACTCAATTATCAGGGAGCTCCTACGAGCAGTACGTC.

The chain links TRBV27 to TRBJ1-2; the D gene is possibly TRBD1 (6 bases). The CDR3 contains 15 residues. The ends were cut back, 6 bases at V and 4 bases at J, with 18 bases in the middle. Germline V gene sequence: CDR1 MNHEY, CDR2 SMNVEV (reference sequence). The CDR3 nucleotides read TGTGCCAGCAGCTTCCGCCCCGGGACAATCTATGGCTACACCTTC. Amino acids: CASSFRPGTIYGYTF.

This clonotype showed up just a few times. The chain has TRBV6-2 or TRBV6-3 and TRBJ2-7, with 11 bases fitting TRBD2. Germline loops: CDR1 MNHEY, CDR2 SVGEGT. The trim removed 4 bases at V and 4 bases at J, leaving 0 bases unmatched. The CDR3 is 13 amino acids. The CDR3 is CASSWTSGYEQYV. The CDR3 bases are TGTGCCAGCAGTTGGACTAGCGGGTACGAGCAGTACGTC.

For the CDR3, the DNA is TGTGCCAGCAGTGAAGACAGGGGCGTGGCCGGGGAGCTGTTTTTT. As protein: CASSEDRGVAGELFF. V is TRBV6-1 and J is TRBJ2-2; 7 nucleotides line up with TRBD1. The CDR3 runs to 15 residues. V lost 1 base to trimming and J lost 6 bases; unmatched junction nucleotides: 5. From germline, CDR1 is MNHNS and CDR2 SASEGT.